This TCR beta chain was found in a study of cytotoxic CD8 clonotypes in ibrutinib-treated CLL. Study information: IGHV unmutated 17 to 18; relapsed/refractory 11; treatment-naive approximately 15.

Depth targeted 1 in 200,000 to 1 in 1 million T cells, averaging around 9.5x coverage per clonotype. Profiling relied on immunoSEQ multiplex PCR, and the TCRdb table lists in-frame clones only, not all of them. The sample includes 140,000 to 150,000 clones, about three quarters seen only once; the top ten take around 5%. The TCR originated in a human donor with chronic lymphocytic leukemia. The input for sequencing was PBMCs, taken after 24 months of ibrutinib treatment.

For the CDR3, the DNA is TGTGCCACCAGCAGAGATGACTATGGCTACACCTTC. As protein: CATSRDDYGYTF. V is TRBV15 and J is TRBJ1-2; D gene ambiguous. The CDR3 is made up of 12 amino acids. V was clipped by 0 bases and J by 3 bases, with 2 bases between them. Germline values: CDR1 LNHNV, CDR2 YYDKDF (reference sequence). The full variable domain, rest sourced from reference TRBV15 and TRBJ1-2, is DAMVIQNPRYQVTQFGKPVTLSCSQTLNHNVMYWYQQKSSQAPKLLFHYYDKDFNNEADTPDNFQSRRPNTSFCFLDIRSPGLGDTAMYLCATSRDDYGYTFGSGTRLTVV.